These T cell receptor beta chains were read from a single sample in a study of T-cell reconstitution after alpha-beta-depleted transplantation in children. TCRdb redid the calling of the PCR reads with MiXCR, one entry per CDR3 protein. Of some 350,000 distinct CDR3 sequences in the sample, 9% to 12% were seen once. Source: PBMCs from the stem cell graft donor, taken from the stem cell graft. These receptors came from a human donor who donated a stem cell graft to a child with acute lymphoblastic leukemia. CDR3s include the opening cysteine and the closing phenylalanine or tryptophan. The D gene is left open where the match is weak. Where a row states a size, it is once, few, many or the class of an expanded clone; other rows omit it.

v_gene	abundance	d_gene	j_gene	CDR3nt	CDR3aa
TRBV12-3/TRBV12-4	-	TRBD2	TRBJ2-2	TGTGCCAGCAGTTTGCCCCATAGCGGGATTACCGGGGAGCTGTTTTTT	CASSLPHSGITGELFF
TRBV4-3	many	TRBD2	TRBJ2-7	TGCGCCAGCAGCCAAGATAGAGCGGGAGGCCACTACGAGCAGTACTTC	CASSQDRAGGHYEQYF
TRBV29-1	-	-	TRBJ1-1	TGCAGCGTTCCCAGGGGGAACACTGAAGCTTTCTTT	CSVPRGNTEAFF
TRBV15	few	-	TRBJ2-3	TGTGCCACCAGGAATCCCTCTAGCACAGATACGCAGTATTTT	CATRNPSSTDTQYF
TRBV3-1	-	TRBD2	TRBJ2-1	TGTGCCAGCAGCCCCCGGCCTAGCGGGAGAAATGAGCAGTTCTTC	CASSPRPSGRNEQFF
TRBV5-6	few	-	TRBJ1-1	TGTGCCAGCAGCCGTGGGGGAGGCGAACCTGAAGCTTTCTTT	CASSRGGGEPEAFF
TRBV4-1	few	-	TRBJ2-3	TGCGCCAGCAGCCAAGATCCCTCTGGAGATACGCAGTATTTT	CASSQDPSGDTQYF
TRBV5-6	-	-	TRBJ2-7	TGTGCCAGCAGCTCTCCCGGATACTACGAGCAGTACTTC	CASSSPGYYEQYF
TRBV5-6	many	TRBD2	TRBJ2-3	TGTGCCAGCAGCTGGAAGGGACTAGCGGGGCTAGATACGCAGTATTTT	CASSWKGLAGLDTQYF
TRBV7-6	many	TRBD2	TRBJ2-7	TGTGCCAGCAGCTTACGGCCTAGCGGATATCCAAGCTCCTACGAGCAGTACTTC	CASSLRPSGYPSSYEQYF
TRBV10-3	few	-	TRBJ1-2	TGTGCCATCAGCCCCACACCGGGCCGAGAGGATAAGGGCTACACCTTC	CAISPTPGREDKGYTF
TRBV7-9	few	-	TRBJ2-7	TGTGCCGGCGGGCCAGGGGTGGGCCCCCCCTACGAGCAGTACTTC	CAGGPGVGPPYEQYF
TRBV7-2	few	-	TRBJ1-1	TGTGCCAGCAGTCATCCCCGGGGGAACACTGAAGCTTTCTTT	CASSHPRGNTEAFF
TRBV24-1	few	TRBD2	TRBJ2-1	TGTGCCACCAGATCAGCGGGAGCAGATTCAGATGAGCAGTTCTTC	CATRSAGADSDEQFF
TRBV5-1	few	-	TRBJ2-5	TGCGCCAGCAGCCCCGGGGCCCAGAGAAGAGAGACCCAGTACTTC	CASSPGAQRRETQYF
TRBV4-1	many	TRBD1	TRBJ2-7	TGCGCCAGCAGCCCTGGCCCGTCGACAGGGAGCGAGCAGTACTTC	CASSPGPSTGSEQYF
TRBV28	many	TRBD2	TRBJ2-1	TGTGCCAGCAGTTTCGAGACTAGCGGGAGGGCCCTATTGAATGAGCAGTTCTTC	CASSFETSGRALLNEQFF
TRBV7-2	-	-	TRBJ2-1	TGTGCCAGCAGCTTAGTCTGGAGCTCCTACAATGAGCAGTTCTTC	CASSLVWSSYNEQFF
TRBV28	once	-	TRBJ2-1	TGTGCCAGCAGCCCCGTGGGGGCGAGGTCCAATGAGCAGTTCTTC	CASSPVGARSNEQFF
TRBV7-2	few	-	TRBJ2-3	TGTGCCAGCAGCTTAGCGCAATATACAGATACGCAGTATTTT	CASSLAQYTDTQYF
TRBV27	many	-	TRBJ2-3	TGTGCCAGCAGTTTAAACCCGGGGGATACGCAGTATTTT	CASSLNPGDTQYF
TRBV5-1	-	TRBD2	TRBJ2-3	TGCGCCAGCAGCAGAATTCTAGCGGGAGAGGCAGATACGCAGTATTTT	CASSRILAGEADTQYF
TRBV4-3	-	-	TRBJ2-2	TGCGCCAGCAGCCAAGGCCCCCTCCCCAAGGCCGGGGAGCTGTTTTTT	CASSQGPLPKAGELFF
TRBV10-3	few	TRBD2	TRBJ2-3	TGTGCCATCAGTGGGGCTAGCGGGAGCACAGATACGCAGTATTTT	CAISGASGSTDTQYF
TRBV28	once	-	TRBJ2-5	TGTGCCAGCAGTAACGCAGGGCAAGAGACCCAGTACTTC	CASSNAGQETQYF
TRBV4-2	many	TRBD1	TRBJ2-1	TGTGCCAGCAGCACCCGGGACAGCTACAATGAGCAGTTCTTC	CASSTRDSYNEQFF
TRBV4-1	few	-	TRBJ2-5	TGCGCCAGCAGCCCATTGGATCAGGTCCAAGAGACCCAGTACTTC	CASSPLDQVQETQYF
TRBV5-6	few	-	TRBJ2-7	TGTGCCAGCAGCTTCGGTACAGGGCACTACGAGCAGTACTTC	CASSFGTGHYEQYF
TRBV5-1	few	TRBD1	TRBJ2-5	TGCGCCAGCAGCTTGGGCCCGGACAGGGGATGGGAAGAGACCCAGTACTTC	CASSLGPDRGWEETQYF
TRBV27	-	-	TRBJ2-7	TGTGCCAGCAGTTTAAAGTTACAGGGAGGTCTTACCGAGCAGTACTTC	CASSLKLQGGLTEQYF
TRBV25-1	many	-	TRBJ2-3	TGTGCCAGCAGTGGGGACAAACGCACAGATACGCAGTATTTT	CASSGDKRTDTQYF
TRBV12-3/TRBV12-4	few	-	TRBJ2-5	TGTGCCAGCAGTTTAATATTCATACCGAGACAAGATAAGACCCAGTACTTC	CASSLIFIPRQDKTQYF
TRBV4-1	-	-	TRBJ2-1	TGCGCCAGCAGCCAAGTATTAATGGACCGACTCCTCAACGACAATGAGCAGTTCTTC	CASSQVLMDRLLNDNEQFF
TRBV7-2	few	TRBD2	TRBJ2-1	TGTGCCAGCAGCTTAGGGCTAGCGGGAGGGCCATATGAGCAGTTCTTC	CASSLGLAGGPYEQFF
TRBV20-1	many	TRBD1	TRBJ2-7	TGCAGTGCTAGAGATCTCGGGACAGGGGGCTACGAGCAGTACTTC	CSARDLGTGGYEQYF
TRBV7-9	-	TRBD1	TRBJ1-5	TGTGCCAGCAGGGTGGGACAGGGCAATCAGCCCCAGCATTTT	CASRVGQGNQPQHF
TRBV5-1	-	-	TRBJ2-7	TGCGCCAGCAGCTTGGGGACTAACGGGACCGAGCAGTACTTC	CASSLGTNGTEQYF
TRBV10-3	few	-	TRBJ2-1	TGTGCCATCGCTGAAGGGGAAGGCCGCGGTGAGCAGTTCTTC	CAIAEGEGRGEQFF
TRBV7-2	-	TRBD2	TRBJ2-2	TGTGCCAGCAGCCCTAGCGGGAGACCCGGGGAGCTGTTTTTT	CASSPSGRPGELFF
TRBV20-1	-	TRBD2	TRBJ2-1	TGCAGTGCTCCCGGGACTAGCGGCAGTTACAATGAGCAGTTCTTC	CSAPGTSGSYNEQFF
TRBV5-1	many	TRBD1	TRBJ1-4	TGCGCCAGCAGCTTGGCCGGGACAGCTAATTATGAAAAACTGTTTTTT	CASSLAGTANYEKLFF